What follows are 18 T cell receptor beta chains derived from one specimen sequenced in a study of spatial heterogeneity in lung cancer. The time point denotes: sample taken at primary tumor resection. TCRdb analysed the 5' RACE reads with MiXCR anew, one entry per CDR3 protein. Here the sample spans roughly 9,300 distinct CDR3 sequences, 6.1% being singletons. The sample consisted of normal lung tissue next to the tumor, taken at surgery. These receptors were obtained from a male donor with early-stage non-small cell lung cancer.

This clonotype was observed many times. The CDR3 sequence is CASSRAGGPQFF. DNA of the CDR3: TGTGCCAGCAGTCGAGCGGGGGGGCCTCAGTTCTTC. The genes are TRBV12-3 or TRBV12-4 and TRBJ2-1, with 10 bases lining up with TRBD2. V was pared by 5 bases and J by 13 bases, with 5 bases of the junction left unmatched. This CDR3 region has 12 residues.

The rearrangement joins TRBV6-6 to TRBJ2-3; D tentatively reads TRBD1 or TRBD2 (5 bases each). The CDR3 extends over 14 amino acids. Germline CDR1 and CDR2: MNHNY and SVGAGI (reference sequence). V shed 6 bases and J shed 1 base, with 11 bases lying between them. This CDR3 is CASRNGAGTDTQYF. In nucleotides, the CDR3 is TGTGCCAGCAGGAACGGGGCCGGCACAGATACGCAGTATTTT.

This clonotype is categorized as medium-sized (0.01 to 0.1%). This chain joins TRBV5-6 and TRBJ2-1, with D possibly TRBD2 on 6 matching bases. This CDR3 spans 16 amino acids. The germline V gene encodes CDR1 SGHDT and CDR2 YYEEEE. V gave up 0 bases and J gave up 4 bases, with 14 bases separating them. The CDR3 DNA reads as TGTGCCAGCAGCTTGGACGGGGGTGAGGTGTACAATGAGCAGTTCTTC. It translates to CASSLDGGEVYNEQFF.

This clonotype was found many times. The chain has TRBV20-1 and TRBJ1-2; unclear D gene. The CDR3 is 15 residues long. V lost 2 bases, J lost 2 bases, and 15 bases lay in between. The V gene's germline CDR1 is DFQATT and CDR2 SNEGSKA (reference sequence). The CDR3 loop reads CSARSGVLINYGYTF. In nucleotides, the CDR3 is TGCAGTGCTAGATCGGGCGTCCTTATCAACTATGGCTACACCTTC.

Note on this clonotype: Given a much more abundant clone one base away, this may be a read error. The chain links TRBV7-8 to TRBJ2-4, with D possibly TRBD2 on 6 matching bases. Germline V gene data show CDR1 as SGHVS and CDR2 as FQNEAQ. The V gene lost 3 bases and the J gene lost 4 bases, with 19 bases spanning the gap. This CDR3 region has 17 residues. CDR3 in amino acids: CASSFRLISGLKNIQYF. The CDR3 DNA reads as TGTGCCAGCAGCTTTCGGCTCATTAGCGGCCTTAAAAACATTCAGTACTTC.

At least ten counts were recorded for this clonotype. The genes are TRBV28 and TRBJ2-7, with 8 bases identical to TRBD2. V was pared by 6 bases and J by 1 base, with 8 bases of the junction left unmatched. CDR3 length: 15 residues. The germline V gene encodes CDR1 MDHEN and CDR2 SYDVKM. CDR3 bases: TGTGCCAGCAGCACGGGGGGGGCTTATTCCTACGAGCAGTACTTC. Its translation: CASSTGGAYSYEQYF.

This clonotype was picked up many times. The chain combines TRBV27 with TRBJ2-3; possibly TRBD2 for D (6 bases). The CDR3 totals 15 residues. Trimming took off 3 bases at V and 4 bases at J, with 14 bases between the two ends. The germline CDR1 and CDR2 sequences are MNHEY and SMNVEV (reference sequence). The CDR3 coding sequence is TGTGCCAGCAGTTTTGGGGACTCACGCCCAGATACGCAGTATTTT. Its protein product is CASSFGDSRPDTQYF.

The rearrangement uses TRBV5-4 and TRBJ2-5; 7 nucleotides agree with TRBD2. Germline CDR1 SGHNT, CDR2 YYREEE (reference sequence). This CDR3 is built from 16 residues. Trimming removed 0 bases from V and 9 bases from J; junction bases left unmatched: 14. This CDR3 reads CASSLGVGGSPRSQYF. CDR3 bases: TGTGCCAGCAGCTTGGGGGTCGGCGGGAGTCCAAGGTCCCAGTACTTC. Variable domain in full (rest from reference TRBV5-4 and TRBJ2-5): ETGVTQSPTHLIKTRGQQVTLRCSSQSGHNTVSWYQQALGQGPQFIFQYYREEENGRGNFPPRFSGLQFPNYSSELNVNALELDDSALYLCASSLGVGGSPRSQYFGPGTRLLVL.

This clonotype turned up a few times. V and J are TRBV6-5 and TRBJ2-5; D is undetermined. CDR3 length equals 14 residues. The V gene lost 0 bases and the J gene lost 3 bases, with 8 bases spanning the gap. CDR1 and CDR2 (germline): MNHEY, SVGAGI. CDR3: CASSYSQTKETQYF. The CDR3 DNA reads TGTGCCAGCAGTTACTCTCAAACGAAAGAGACCCAGTACTTC.

In its sample, this clonotype ranks as medium-sized (0.01 to 0.1%). The chain recombines TRBV6-2 or TRBV6-3 with TRBJ1-1; D gene uncertain. Between the trimmed V and J ends, which lost 4 bases and 8 bases, there was a span of 11 bases. The CDR3 extends over 12 amino acids. Germline CDR1 and CDR2: MNHEY and SVGEGT. The CDR3 DNA sequence: TGTGCCAGCAGTTTCGATAAAGGGGAAGCTTTCTTT. This sequence encodes CASSFDKGEAFF.

This clonotype was seen many times. The gene calls are TRBV5-1 and TRBJ2-1; 7 positions match TRBD1. This CDR3 is 14 amino acids long. Trimming cost V 5 bases and J 2 bases; bases outside gene matches: 4. In germline, CDR1 is SGHRS, CDR2 YFSETQ. The CDR3 DNA follows: TGCGCCAGCAGGGGACAGCAGGCCTACAATGAGCAGTTCTTC. Translating gives CASRGQQAYNEQFF.

This clonotype came up many times. This chain uses TRBV6-2 or TRBV6-3 with TRBJ1-1; 8 nucleotides align to TRBD1. CDR3 size: 12 residues. Germline CDR1 is MNHEY and CDR2 is SVGEGT. V dropped 5 bases and J dropped 9; count of bases not matched to a gene: 5. In DNA, the CDR3 is TGTGCCAGCAGTCCACAGGGGGTAAAAGCTTTCTTT. It yields the protein CASSPQGVKAFF.

This clonotype has a handful of counts. The V gene is TRBV20-1, the J gene TRBJ2-2; 11 positions agree with TRBD1. The germline gives CDR1 DFQATT, CDR2 SNEGSKA (reference sequence). CDR3 length: 13 residues. The V gene end was trimmed by 5 bases and the J gene end by 5 bases; junction bases not matched to a gene: 1. The CDR3 DNA reads as TGCAGTGCTGGGACAGGGGGTACCGGGGAGCTGTTTTTT. Translated: CSAGTGGTGELFF.

This clonotype was seen ten or more times. The J gene is TRBJ2-7, the V gene TRBV7-2; 12 positions agree with TRBD2. J lost 7 bases, V lost 3 bases, and 7 bases had no gene match. The CDR3 length is 15 residues. Germline-derived CDR1 and CDR2 are SGHTA and FQGNSA. CDR3 sequence reads: CASSFRLAGAREQYF. In DNA, the CDR3 is TGTGCCAGCAGCTTTAGACTAGCGGGGGCTCGGGAGCAGTACTTC.

This clonotype was seen ten or more times. The chain uses TRBV7-3 and TRBJ1-1; D not resolved. Trimming left V 4 bases short and J 0 bases short, with 9 bases between. The germline CDR1 and CDR2 sequences are SGHTA and FQGTGA. This CDR3 has 14 residues. The CDR3 loop reads CASSSNPLNTEAFF. The CDR3 DNA follows: TGTGCCAGCAGCTCAAACCCCTTGAACACTGAAGCTTTCTTT.

This clonotype was picked up many times. The rearrangement joins TRBV7-9 to TRBJ2-3; D uncertain. V was trimmed by 5 bases and J by 0 bases, leaving 15 bases between them. The CDR3 is 16 residues long. CDR1 is SEHNR, CDR2 FQNEAQ, per germline (reference sequence). As DNA, the CDR3 is TGTGCCAGCAGCCCGGGTGTTTTTGCTAGCACAGATACGCAGTATTTT. This codes for CASSPGVFASTDTQYF. The entire variable domain, with the rest obtained from reference TRBV7-9 and TRBJ2-3, is as follows: DTGVSQNPRHKITKRGQNVTFRCDPISEHNRLYWYRQTLGQGPEFLTYFQNEAQLEKSRLLSDRFSAERPKGSFSTLEIQRTEQGDSAMYLCASSPGVFASTDTQYFGPGTRLTVL.

V gene TRBV2 combines with J gene TRBJ1-1; no clear D. Trimming left V 3 bases short and J 4 bases short, with 9 bases between. The germline gives CDR1 SNHLY, CDR2 FYNNEI. The CDR3 totals 13 residues. The CDR3 DNA reads TGTGCCAGCAGTGAGGATCAAGCCACTGAAGCTTTCTTT. Translated: CASSEDQATEAFF. Looking up the rest from reference TRBV2 and TRBJ1-1 gives the full variable domain: EPEVTQTPSHQVTQMGQEVILRCVPISNHLYFYWYRQILGQKVEFLVSFYNNEISEKSEIFDDQFSVERPDGSNFTLKIRSTKLEDSAMYFCASSEDQATEAFFGQGTRLTVV.

The V gene is TRBV20-1, the J gene TRBJ2-1; TRBD1 or TRBD2 may be the D gene (7 bases each). Germline CDR1 DFQATT, CDR2 SNEGSKA (reference sequence). V was pared by 0 bases and J by 4 bases, with 19 bases between. The CDR3 covers 17 residues. CDR3 protein: CSARDRGGLDTYNEQFF. In DNA, the CDR3 is TGCAGTGCTAGAGACAGGGGGGGGCTGGACACATACAATGAGCAGTTCTTC.